Below, 20 T cell receptor beta chains from the same sample are listed, as sequenced in a study of breast tumors, draining lymph nodes, adjacent tissues. Axillary draining lymph nodes of breast cancer patients supplied the node samples. MiXCR was run by TCRdb on the multiplex PCR reads, yielding one entry per CDR3 protein. The data show around 130,000 distinct CDR3 sequences, approximately 29% seen once. The sample consisted of axillary lymph node tissue. These receptors came from a female donor with breast cancer. Some clones in this sample may be carry-over from other donors' samples.

This clonotype was detected ten times or more. The genes are TRBV14 and TRBJ2-2; D may match TRBD1 or TRBD2 (5 bases each). V gave up 0 bases and J gave up 14 bases, with 22 bases separating them. The germline gives CDR1 SGHDN, CDR2 FVKESK. The CDR3 totals 16 residues. The chain's CDR3 is CASSQDAGTEHRGLFF. DNA for the CDR3: TGTGCCAGCAGCCAAGACGCCGGGACCGAGCACCGGGGACTGTTTTTT.

The V gene is TRBV7-3, the J gene TRBJ2-5; TRBD1 matches 9 bases. Trimming removed 1 base from V and 7 bases from J; junction bases left unmatched: 4. The CDR3 is made up of 14 amino acids. Germline assignment: CDR1 SGHTA and CDR2 FQGTGA. The DNA of the CDR3 is TGTGCCAGCAGCTTAAGACAGGGGGGTGGGACCCAGTACTTC. Its protein is CASSLRQGGGTQYF.

This clonotype came up many times. This sequence joins TRBV6-2 or TRBV6-3 and TRBJ2-7; possible D gene TRBD2, 6 bases. This CDR3 contains 13 residues. The germline V and J ends were trimmed by 5 bases and 5 bases, with 13 bases remaining between them. Per germline, CDR1 MNHEY and CDR2 SVGEGT. As DNA, the CDR3 is TGTGCCAGCAGTCACCCCGGGGGAAACGAGCAGTACGTC. It translates to CASSHPGGNEQYV.

The DNA for the CDR3 is TGTGCCAGTCAACAGAAACTCGAAGCTTTCTTT. This sequence encodes CASQQKLEAFF. The chain combines TRBV2 with TRBJ1-1; D unclear. The CDR3 consists of 11 residues. The germline V gene has CDR1 SNHLY and CDR2 FYNNEI. V was pared by 9 bases and J by 8 bases, with 13 bases between.

About this clonotype itself: A read error may be the cause here, since a much bigger clone is one base away. V is TRBV6-1 and J is TRBJ1-5; no firm D call. Trimming took 5 bases from V and 1 from J, leaving 18 bases between them. The CDR3 contains 17 residues. Germline V CDR1 and CDR2: MNHNS, SASEGT. CDR3 bases: TGTGCCAGCAGTCACGTCTTATGGGGATCCAGCAATCAGCCCCAGCATTTT. This translates into CASSHVLWGSSNQPQHF.

This clonotype was found many times. The V and J genes are TRBV27 and TRBJ1-6; D is unclear. This CDR3 has 13 residues. The V gene's germline CDR1 is MNHEY and CDR2 SMNVEV (reference sequence). Deletions cut 6 bases from V and 7 bases from J, with 10 bases between. CDR3 region: CASSIAFNSPLHF. In DNA form, the CDR3 reads TGTGCCAGCAGCATTGCCTTCAATTCACCCCTCCACTTT.

Many counts were recorded for this clonotype. One junction end does not reproduce the germline sequence, and a read error may be involved. The chain recombines TRBV20-1 with TRBJ2-1, with 8 bases identical to TRBD2. The length of the CDR3 is 16 residues. Germline V gives CDR1 DFQATT, CDR2 SNEGSKA (reference sequence). CDR3 in amino acids: CNARSLAGDSYNEQFF. CDR3 bases: TGCAATGCTAGATCCCTAGCGGGTGACTCCTACAATGAGCAGTTCTTC.

This clonotype showed up many times. The rearrangement uses TRBV5-4 and TRBJ1-3; 7 positions agree with TRBD1. The V gene's germline CDR1 is SGHNT and CDR2 YYREEE (reference sequence). The trim removed 1 base at V and 2 bases at J, leaving 3 bases unmatched. CDR3 length equals 15 residues. The CDR3 sequence: CASSLSGGAGNTIYF. In DNA, the CDR3 is TGTGCCAGCAGCTTGTCAGGGGGAGCTGGAAACACCATATATTTT.

This clonotype was picked up many times. This chain uses TRBV19 with TRBJ2-3; the D gene is possibly TRBD2 (6 bases). Germline V gene lookup returns CDR1 LNHDA and CDR2 SQIVND (reference sequence). The germline V and J ends were trimmed by 6 bases and 2 bases, with 15 bases remaining between them. This CDR3 is 15 amino acids long. The DNA for the CDR3 is TGTGCCAGTAGCCCCTCGCGGGGTTCCACAGATACGCAGTATTTT. Its protein is CASSPSRGSTDTQYF.

This clonotype was observed at least ten times. The rearrangement uses TRBV6-2 or TRBV6-3 and TRBJ2-3; D is ambiguous. This CDR3 is built from 14 residues. Germline values: CDR1 MNHEY, CDR2 SVGEGT. V shed 6 bases and J shed 6 bases, with 16 bases lying between them. The CDR3 region has the DNA TGTGCCAGCAGCCTCGGGTCCGGCGTTGATACGCAGTATTTT. As protein: CASSLGSGVDTQYF.

The table lists this clonotype with many counts. The V call is TRBV7-2, the J call TRBJ1-6; D gene uncertain. Looked up from germline, CDR1 is SGHTA and CDR2 is FQGNSA. The ends were cut back, 2 bases at V and 7 bases at J, with 12 bases in the middle. This CDR3 has 15 residues. Here the CDR3 DNA reads TGTGCCAGCAGCTTAATCAAGGGAGGGAATTCACCCCTCCACTTT. Translated: CASSLIKGGNSPLHF.

A note on this clonotype: This may come from a read error, since a much larger clone is one base off. The chain combines TRBV28 with TRBJ2-5; 9 bases fit TRBD2. CDR3 size: 15 residues. CDR1 is MDHEN and CDR2 is SYDVKM in the germline V gene. This CDR3 is CASGLLAGNQETQYF. The CDR3 coding sequence is TGTGCCAGCGGTTTGCTAGCGGGAAACCAAGAGACCCAGTACTTC.

This clonotype was seen more than once but under ten times. This may stem from a read error, because a much larger clone lies one nucleotide away. The chain recombines TRBV5-6 with TRBJ2-1; D remains ambiguous. The ends were cut back, 1 base at V and 6 bases at J, with 14 bases in the middle. The CDR3 runs 15 residues. The germline gives CDR1 SGHDT, CDR2 YYEEEE. The CDR3, as DNA: TGTGCCAGCAGCTTGCTCAGGACCGGCATCAATGAGCAGTTCTTC. This gives the protein CASSLLRTGINEQFF.

With respect to this clonotype: This is likely a read error, given that the CDR3 carries no conserved phenylalanine or tryptophan at its end. The chain combines TRBV5-1 with TRBJ2-1, with 11 bases that match TRBD2. CDR1 is SGHRS and CDR2 is YFSETQ in the germline V gene. The CDR3 is 14 amino acids. The J segment lost 9 bases and the V segment lost 4 bases, leaving 6 bases of the junction unmatched. CDR3 protein: CASSQLAGDAEQFP. The CDR3 nucleotides read TGCGCCAGCAGCCAACTAGCGGGGGACGCTGAGCAGTTCCCC.

This clonotype occurred many times. The gene calls are TRBV7-9 and TRBJ2-7, with TRBD1 identical over 7 bases. The CDR3 consists of 15 residues. Trimming removed 7 bases from V and 4 bases from J; junction bases left unmatched: 13. Germline V lookup: CDR1 SEHNR, CDR2 FQNEAQ (reference sequence). The DNA of the CDR3 is TGTGCCAGCACAAAAAGGGACAGCACCCCTTACGAGCAGTACTTC. Its translation: CASTKRDSTPYEQYF.

A remark on this clonotype: A read error is possible here, since a much larger clone lies one base away. The chain has TRBV27 and TRBJ2-2; D possibly corresponds to TRBD2 (5 bases). CDR3 length: 12 amino acids. The germline gives CDR1 MNHEY, CDR2 SMNVEV (reference sequence). The CDR3 nucleotides are TGTGCCAGCAGTTTCCTCACCGGGGAGCTGCTTTTT. Protein: CASSFLTGELLF.

The sample holds a few counts of this clonotype. CDR3 bases: TGTGCCAGCAGATCATCCGGGGACTACGTTATCCCCAGGGCCCCTGCTGTGGCCGGGGAGCTGTTTTTT. Translated: CASRSSGDYVIPRAPAVAGELFF. The chain couples TRBV6-5 to TRBJ2-2; 7 bases align to TRBD2. CDR1 is MNHEY, CDR2 SVGAGI, per germline. This CDR3 has 23 residues. After removal of 6 bases from V and 6 bases from J, the junction contained 34 bases not matched to a gene.

At least ten counts were recorded for this clonotype. V gene TRBV5-1 combines with J gene TRBJ2-7; D is perhaps TRBD1 (6 bases). Between the trimmed V and J ends, which lost 4 bases and 2 bases, there was a span of 13 bases. The CDR3 sequence is 14 residues long. Germline CDR1 reads SGHRS; CDR2 reads YFSETQ. CDR3 DNA: TGCGCCAGCAGCCGAGGGGGAACTGCCTACGAGCAGTACTTC. It codes for CASSRGGTAYEQYF.

This clonotype came up many times. This chain links TRBV13 with TRBJ2-2; D perhaps matches TRBD2 (5 bases). The CDR3 extends over 17 amino acids. The V end lost 4 bases, the J end lost 3 bases, and 18 bases lay between the germline ends. The germline V gene encodes CDR1 PRHDT and CDR2 FYEKMQ (reference sequence). The CDR3 DNA is TGTGCCAGCAGCTCCGCGTCTAGCTACTCGGACACCGGGGAGCTGTTTTTT. Its translation is CASSSASSYSDTGELFF.

The chain couples TRBV6-4 to TRBJ2-7, with D perhaps given as TRBD1 or TRBD2 (5 bases each). Trimming shortened V by 6 bases and J by 2 bases, and 17 bases separated the two germline ends. This CDR3 has 15 amino acids. The V gene's germline CDR1 is MRHNA and CDR2 SNTAGT. This CDR3 is CASRMDPGRAYEQYF. The CDR3 nucleotides read TGTGCCAGCAGGATGGACCCGGGACGTGCCTACGAGCAGTACTTC.